The sequence of this T cell receptor beta chain was determined in a study of beta chain features in type 1 diabetes. Study outcomes and limitations: PCR may have favored shorter templates equally in patients and controls.

After removal of 4 bases from V and 1 base from J, the junction contained 7 bases not matched to a gene. The germline V gene has CDR1 SGDLS and CDR2 YYNGEE. The CDR3 spans 15 residues. The sequenced template was cDNA made from the entire isolated RNA. Some 4 million reads on average were seen across naive, central memory and regulatory T cell samples. Sequencing was performed with immunoSEQ multiplex PCR; in TCRdb, only in-frame clones are kept and a portion is missing. The sample holds fewer than 900,000 clones, roughly 15% seen once. This clone showed up just a few times. Its antigen remains unknown.

This TCR derives from a woman in her late teens or twenties in good health. The V call is TRBV9, the J call TRBJ2-7, with 8 nucleotides matching TRBD2. The source material was naive CD4+ T cells from blood. CDR3 in DNA: TGTGCCAGCAGCTCCCAGGCGGGAGGATCCTACGAGCAGTACTTC. Protein sequence: CASSSQAGGSYEQYF.